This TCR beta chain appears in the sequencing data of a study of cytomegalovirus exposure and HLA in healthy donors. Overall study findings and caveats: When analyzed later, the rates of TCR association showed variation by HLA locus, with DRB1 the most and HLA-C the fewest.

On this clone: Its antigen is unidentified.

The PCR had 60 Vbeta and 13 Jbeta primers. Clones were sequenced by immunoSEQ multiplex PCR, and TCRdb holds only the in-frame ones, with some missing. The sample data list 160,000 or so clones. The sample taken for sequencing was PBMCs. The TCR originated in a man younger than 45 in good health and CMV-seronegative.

The CDR3 DNA is TGCGCCAGCAGCCAAGAGCTCGGAGGGGGAAACACCATATATTTT. Its translation is CASSQELGGGNTIYF. The chain has TRBV4-1 and TRBJ1-3; D ambiguous. Germline V lookup: CDR1 MGHRA, CDR2 YSYEKL. The CDR3 runs to 15 residues. V lost 0 bases, J lost 4 bases, and 10 bases lay in between.